This section outlines one T cell receptor beta chain sequence together with its context. Its target is not known. The sample comes from a study of OX40 agonist ivuxolimab in advanced cancers. TCRdb's table, derived via immunoSEQ multiplex PCR, lists solely in-frame clones and lacks some. This sample carries more than 75,000 clones, around 86% of them seen once, and the ten largest clones take roughly 0.33%. Findings and caveats of the study: Determination of antigen specificity was not performed for the expanded peripheral T cells. Clonal expansion by week 6 occurred in CD4+ and CD8+ blood T cells (at 0.1 to 3.0 mg/kg).

The sequence was obtained from an adult with an advanced solid tumor such as melanoma, head and neck, liver or kidney cancer. Sequenced material: CD4+ or CD8+ T cells sorted from blood, taken in a trial of the OX40 agonist ivuxolimab.

The CDR3 reads CASSQGVGVVNTEAFF. CDR3 bases: TGTGCCAGCAGCCAAGGGGTTGGGGTGGTGAACACTGAAGCTTTCTTT. The chain employs TRBV4-2 and TRBJ1-1; D is unresolved. CDR3 length: 16 residues. CDR1 and CDR2 (germline): LGHNA, YNFKEQ. V was cut by 1 base and J by 0 bases, with 12 bases left in between.